These T cell receptor beta chains were read from a single sample in a study of cytotoxic CD8 clonotypes in ibrutinib-treated CLL. Assay: immunoSEQ multiplex PCR; the TCRdb copy retains only in-frame clones and omits some. The sample yields approximately 340,000 clones, 67% seen once. Sequences were derived from PBMCs, sampled after 36 months of ibrutinib treatment. The receptors derive from a human donor with chronic lymphocytic leukemia. Each CDR3 is given with its conserved first and last residue. Fields, in order: J gene, clone size, V gene, D gene, CDR3 protein, CDR3 DNA. A D gene is named only where the DNA matches it firmly. Rows may omit the clone size; those that give it use once, few, many or a size class.

>TRBJ2-5|.|TRBV21-1|.
CASSGRDRGLETQYF
TGTGCCAGCAGCGGCCGGGACAGGGGGTTGGAGACCCAGTACTTC
>TRBJ2-7|.|TRBV6-5|.
CASSRPAGGRYEQYF
TGTGCCAGCAGTCGACCGGCCGGGGGGCGCTACGAGCAGTACTTC
>TRBJ1-1|.|TRBV6-1|TRBD1
CASSPLTGPSTEAFF
TGTGCCAGCAGTCCTTTGACAGGGCCGAGCACTGAAGCTTTCTTT
>TRBJ2-6|.|TRBV27|.
CASRGGTFETGPSGANVLTF
TGTGCCAGCAGGGGGGGAACGTTCGAGACAGGGCCCTCTGGGGCCAACGTCCTGACTTTC
>TRBJ2-1|once|TRBV28|.
CASSWPQSNEQFF
TGTGCCAGCAGTTGGCCCCAGTCCAATGAGCAGTTCTTC
>TRBJ2-7|.|TRBV11-2|.
CASSSPHRAPYEQYF
TGTGCCAGCAGCTCCCCCCACAGGGCCCCCTACGAGCAGTACTTC
>TRBJ2-5|.|TRBV6-5|.
CASKQVGETQYF
TGTGCCAGCAAACAGGTCGGAGAGACCCAGTACTTC
>TRBJ1-1|.|TRBV4-3|.
CASSQARGGNTEAFF
TGCGCCAGCAGCCAAGCGAGGGGGGGGAACACTGAAGCTTTCTTT
>TRBJ1-2|.|TRBV29-1|.
CSVEPQGDYGYTF
TGCAGCGTTGAGCCCCAGGGTGACTATGGCTACACCTTC
>TRBJ1-6|.|TRBV7-2|TRBD1
CASSSDRGSPLHF
TGTGCCAGCAGCTCCGACAGGGGCTCACCCCTCCACTTT
>TRBJ2-7|.|TRBV5-1|.
CASSSRSRGTSEQYF
TGCGCCAGCAGCTCCCGCTCCAGGGGGACTAGCGAGCAGTACTTC
>TRBJ2-7|.|TRBV5-6|.
CASSPDGWASYEQYF
TGTGCCAGCAGCCCCGACGGCTGGGCCTCCTACGAGCAGTACTTC
>TRBJ1-4|.|TRBV5-1|.
CASSPKTGVNEKLFF
TGCGCCAGCAGCCCCAAGACAGGAGTTAATGAAAAACTGTTTTTT